This T cell receptor (beta chain) was recovered during a study of T cells after yellow fever vaccination. Trimming left V 3 bases short and J 2 bases short, with 11 bases between. Looked up from germline, CDR1 is SGHTA and CDR2 is FQGNSA. The CDR3 runs 14 residues. Of note for this clonotype: What it recognizes is unknown.

Study-wide results and caveats: Post-booster repertoires contained most primary-vaccination clones again (about 95% CD4, around 89% CD8). It was the secondary response that reached its peak faster, day 5 versus 15, but it was weaker.

TCRdb ran MiXCR on the 5' RACE reads and lists one entry per CDR3 protein. This sample carries about 160,000 distinct CDR3 sequences, 6% to 7.5% of them seen once, and the ten largest clones take more than 2%. This sequence originates from a man younger than 30 who received the YFV17D yellow fever vaccine. Sequences were derived from CD4+ T cells sorted from PBMCs, sampled around 5 days after the first yellow fever vaccination. The chain combines TRBV7-2 with TRBJ2-7; D is perhaps TRBD1 (5 bases). The CDR3: CASSFQGSTYEQYV. CDR3 DNA sequence: TGTGCCAGCAGCTTCCAGGGTTCTACCTACGAGCAGTACGTC.